This T cell receptor (beta chain) is from a study of neurological immune-mediated disorders. This clonotype was observed a few times. Its matching antigen is unknown. Volunteers from a blood bank in Maryland, USA, made up the healthy controls. A total of 2 million PBMCs stored at -80 degrees C provided the unsorted libraries. The cDNA was produced through 5'RACE with 10-nucleotide random UMIs. Each CDR3 protein is one row after TCRdb ran MiXCR on the 5' RACE reads. Of tens of thousands of distinct CDR3 sequences in the sample, 10% were seen once. V lost 6 bases and J lost 5, with 13 bases in between. The germline CDR1 and CDR2 sequences are LNHDA and SQIVND (reference sequence). The CDR3 extends over 13 amino acids. Study-wide findings and caveats: CDR3 amino acid sequences of expanded clones were not shared across subjects, a result suggesting private repertoires in all groups.

This clonotype was obtained from a man in his forties in good health. The sample consisted of PBMCs. V and J are TRBV19 and TRBJ2-5; D is perhaps TRBD1 or TRBD2 (5 bases each). CDR3 coding DNA: TGTGCCAGTAGCCTCGGGACGCGGGAGACCCAGTACTTC. Its translation: CASSLGTRETQYF.